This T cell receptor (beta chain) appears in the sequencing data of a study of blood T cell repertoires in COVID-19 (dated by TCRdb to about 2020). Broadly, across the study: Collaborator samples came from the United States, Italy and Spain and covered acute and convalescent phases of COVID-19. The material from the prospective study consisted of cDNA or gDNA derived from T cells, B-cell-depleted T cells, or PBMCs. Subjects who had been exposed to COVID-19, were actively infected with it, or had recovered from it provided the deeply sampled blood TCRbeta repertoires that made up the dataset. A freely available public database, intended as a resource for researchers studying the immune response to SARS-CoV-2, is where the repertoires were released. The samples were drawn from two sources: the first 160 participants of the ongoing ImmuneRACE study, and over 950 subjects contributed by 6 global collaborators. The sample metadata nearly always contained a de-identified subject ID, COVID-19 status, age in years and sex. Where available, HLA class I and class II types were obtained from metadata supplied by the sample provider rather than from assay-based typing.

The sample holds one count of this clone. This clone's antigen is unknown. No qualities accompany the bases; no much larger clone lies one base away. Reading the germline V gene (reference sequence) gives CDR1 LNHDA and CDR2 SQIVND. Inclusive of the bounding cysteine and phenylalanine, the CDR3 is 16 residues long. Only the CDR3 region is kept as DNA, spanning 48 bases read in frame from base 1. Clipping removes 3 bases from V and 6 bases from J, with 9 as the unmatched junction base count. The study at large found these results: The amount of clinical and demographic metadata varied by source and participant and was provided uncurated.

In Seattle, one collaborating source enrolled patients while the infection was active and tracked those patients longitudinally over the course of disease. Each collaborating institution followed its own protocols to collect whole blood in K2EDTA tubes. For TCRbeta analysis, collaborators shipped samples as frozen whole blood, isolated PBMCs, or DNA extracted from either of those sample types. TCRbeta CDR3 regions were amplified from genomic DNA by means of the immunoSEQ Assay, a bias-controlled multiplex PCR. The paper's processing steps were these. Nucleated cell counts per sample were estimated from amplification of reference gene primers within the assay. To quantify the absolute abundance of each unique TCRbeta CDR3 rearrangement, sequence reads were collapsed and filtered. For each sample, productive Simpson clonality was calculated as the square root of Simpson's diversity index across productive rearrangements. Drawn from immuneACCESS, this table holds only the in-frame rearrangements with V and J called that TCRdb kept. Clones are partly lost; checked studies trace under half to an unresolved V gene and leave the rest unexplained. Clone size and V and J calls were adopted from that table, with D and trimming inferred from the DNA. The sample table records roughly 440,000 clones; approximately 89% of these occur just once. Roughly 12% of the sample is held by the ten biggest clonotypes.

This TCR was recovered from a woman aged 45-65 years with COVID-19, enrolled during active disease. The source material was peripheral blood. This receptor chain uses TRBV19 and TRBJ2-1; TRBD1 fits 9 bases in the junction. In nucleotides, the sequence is TGTGCCAGTAGTATCAATACCGGGACAGGGCGCAATGAGCAGTTCTTC. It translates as CASSINTGTGRNEQFF.